This T cell receptor beta chain was sequenced in a study of T cell responses to AZD1222 COVID-19 vaccine. Sequencing was performed with immunoSEQ multiplex PCR; in TCRdb, only in-frame clones are kept and a portion is missing. The data show under 150,000 clones, 75% to 90% seen once. V shed 10 bases and J shed 0 bases, with 16 bases lying between them. The CDR3 has 16 amino acids. Germline-derived CDR1 and CDR2 are MDHEN and SYDVKM. The table lists this clone with a few counts. The antigen remains unidentified. Points from the study as a whole: The study identified only five to seven AZD1222 recipients as seropositive at baseline. Within unmutated variant regions lay the reported targets of nearly half of spike-specific TCRs.

The TCR originated in an adult in good health. The chain has TRBV28 and TRBJ1-6, with a possible D match to TRBD1 (5 bases). The specimen comprised peripheral blood, sampled on day 0 of MenACWY control vaccination. The CDR3 coding sequence is TGTGCCACCGCCAGACAGCGGAGCTCCTATAATTCACCCCTCCACTTT. Amino acid sequence: CATARQRSSYNSPLHF.